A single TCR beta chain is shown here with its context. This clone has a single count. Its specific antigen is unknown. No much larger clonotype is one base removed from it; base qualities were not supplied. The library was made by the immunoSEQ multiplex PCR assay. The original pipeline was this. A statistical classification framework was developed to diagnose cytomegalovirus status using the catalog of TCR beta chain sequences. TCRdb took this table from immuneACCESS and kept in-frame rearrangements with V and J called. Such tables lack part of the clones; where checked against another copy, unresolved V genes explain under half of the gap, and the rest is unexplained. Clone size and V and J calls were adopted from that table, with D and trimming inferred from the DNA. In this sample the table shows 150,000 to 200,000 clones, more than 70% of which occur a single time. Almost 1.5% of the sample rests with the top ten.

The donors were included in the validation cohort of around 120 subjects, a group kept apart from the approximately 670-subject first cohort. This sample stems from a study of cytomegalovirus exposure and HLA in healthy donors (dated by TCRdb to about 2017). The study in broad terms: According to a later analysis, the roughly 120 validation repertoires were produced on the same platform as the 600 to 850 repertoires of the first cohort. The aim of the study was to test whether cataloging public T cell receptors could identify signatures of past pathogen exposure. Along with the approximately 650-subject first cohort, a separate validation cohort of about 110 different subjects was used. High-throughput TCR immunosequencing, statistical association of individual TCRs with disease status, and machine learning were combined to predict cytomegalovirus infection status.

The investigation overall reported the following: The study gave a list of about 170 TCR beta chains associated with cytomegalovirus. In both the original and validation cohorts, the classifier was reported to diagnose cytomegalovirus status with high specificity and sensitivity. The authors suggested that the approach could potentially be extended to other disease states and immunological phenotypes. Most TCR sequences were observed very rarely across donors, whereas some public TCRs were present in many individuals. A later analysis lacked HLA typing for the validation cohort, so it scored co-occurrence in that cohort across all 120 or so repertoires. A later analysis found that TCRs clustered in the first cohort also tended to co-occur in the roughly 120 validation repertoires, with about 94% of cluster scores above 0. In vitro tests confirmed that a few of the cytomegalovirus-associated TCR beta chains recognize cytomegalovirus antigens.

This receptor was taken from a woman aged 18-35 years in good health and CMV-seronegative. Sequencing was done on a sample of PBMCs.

The bases are TGTGCCAGCAGAGGGGACACCCAAGAGACCCAGTACTTC. Translation gives CASRGDTQETQYF. This sequence uses TRBV2 and TRBJ2-5; TRBD1 is a possible D gene, resting on 6 matching bases. V is pared back by 6 bases and J by 1 base, with 9 bases lying between the germline termini. CDR3 length: 13 amino acids, cysteine to phenylalanine. CDR3 DNA is the only sequence kept; it has 39 bases, read in frame from the first base. From the germline V gene, CDR1 is SNHLY and CDR2 is FYNNEI.